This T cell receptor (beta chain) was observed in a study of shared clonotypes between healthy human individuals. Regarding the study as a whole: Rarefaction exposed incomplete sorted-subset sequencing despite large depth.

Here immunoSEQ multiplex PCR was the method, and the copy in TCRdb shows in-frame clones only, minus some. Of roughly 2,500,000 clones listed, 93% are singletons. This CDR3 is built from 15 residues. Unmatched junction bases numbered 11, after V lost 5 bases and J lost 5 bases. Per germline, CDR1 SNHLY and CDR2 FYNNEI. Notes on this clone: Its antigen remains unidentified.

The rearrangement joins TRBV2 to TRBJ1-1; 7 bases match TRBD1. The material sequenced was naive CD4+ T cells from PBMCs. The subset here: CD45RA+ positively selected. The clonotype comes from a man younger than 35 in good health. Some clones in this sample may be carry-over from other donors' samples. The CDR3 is CASSRQGEGGTEAFF. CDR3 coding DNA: TGTGCCAGCAGTCGACAGGGAGAAGGGGGGACTGAAGCTTTCTTT.